The T cell receptor beta chain under discussion was sequenced for a study of cytomegalovirus exposure and HLA in healthy donors. Study-level points and caveats: There were some 150 TCR beta chains listed as cytomegalovirus-associated.

This CDR3 spans 13 amino acids. Per germline, CDR1 MDHEN and CDR2 SYDVKM. V was clipped by 5 bases and J by 1 base, with 8 bases between them. Generated by immunoSEQ multiplex PCR, the TCRdb table keeps only in-frame clones and is missing some. Altogether 150,000 to 200,000 clones are present, around 89% being singletons, with the ten largest covering approximately 3%. Concerning this clone itself: Its antigen is as yet unknown.

The sample was PBMCs. This TCR was recovered from a man younger than 35 in good health and CMV-seronegative. The chain carries TRBV28 and TRBJ1-1; unclear D gene. The CDR3 nucleotides are TGTGCCAGCAGTAGGGAGAAGAACACTGAAGCTTTCTTT. Residues: CASSREKNTEAFF.